This T cell receptor beta chain was recovered during a study of OX40 agonist ivuxolimab in advanced cancers. V was pared by 4 bases and J by 5 bases, with 5 bases between. This CDR3 is 11 amino acids long. Looked up from germline, CDR1 is SGDLS and CDR2 is YYNGEE. TCRdb keeps only in-frame clones here, not all; method: immunoSEQ multiplex PCR. Here the sample spans about 64,000 clones, 91% being singletons. This clonotype originated in an adult with an advanced solid tumor such as melanoma, head and neck, liver or kidney cancer. The gene calls are TRBV9 and TRBJ2-3; D not resolved. The sample consisted of CD4+ or CD8+ T cells sorted from blood, taken in a trial of the OX40 agonist ivuxolimab. The CDR3 nucleotides read TGTGCCAGCAGCATCGGAGATACGCAGTATTTT. This translates into CASSIGDTQYF.